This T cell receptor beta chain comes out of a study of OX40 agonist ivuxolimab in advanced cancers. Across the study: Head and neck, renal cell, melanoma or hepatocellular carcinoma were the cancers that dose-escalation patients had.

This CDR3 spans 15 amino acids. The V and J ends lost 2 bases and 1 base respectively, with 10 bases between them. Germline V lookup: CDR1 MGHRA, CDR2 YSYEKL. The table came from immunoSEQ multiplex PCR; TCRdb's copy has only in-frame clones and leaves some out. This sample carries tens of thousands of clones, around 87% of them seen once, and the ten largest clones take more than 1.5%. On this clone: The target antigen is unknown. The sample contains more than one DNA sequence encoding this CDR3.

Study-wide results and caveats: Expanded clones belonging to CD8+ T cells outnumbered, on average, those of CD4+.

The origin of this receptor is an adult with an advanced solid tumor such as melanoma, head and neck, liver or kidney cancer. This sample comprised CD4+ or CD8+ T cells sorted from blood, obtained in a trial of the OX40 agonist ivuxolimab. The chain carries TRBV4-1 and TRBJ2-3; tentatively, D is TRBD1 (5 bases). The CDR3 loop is CASSQLEGGTDTQYF. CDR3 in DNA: TGCGCCAGCAGCCAATTGGAAGGGGGCACAGATACGCAGTATTTT.